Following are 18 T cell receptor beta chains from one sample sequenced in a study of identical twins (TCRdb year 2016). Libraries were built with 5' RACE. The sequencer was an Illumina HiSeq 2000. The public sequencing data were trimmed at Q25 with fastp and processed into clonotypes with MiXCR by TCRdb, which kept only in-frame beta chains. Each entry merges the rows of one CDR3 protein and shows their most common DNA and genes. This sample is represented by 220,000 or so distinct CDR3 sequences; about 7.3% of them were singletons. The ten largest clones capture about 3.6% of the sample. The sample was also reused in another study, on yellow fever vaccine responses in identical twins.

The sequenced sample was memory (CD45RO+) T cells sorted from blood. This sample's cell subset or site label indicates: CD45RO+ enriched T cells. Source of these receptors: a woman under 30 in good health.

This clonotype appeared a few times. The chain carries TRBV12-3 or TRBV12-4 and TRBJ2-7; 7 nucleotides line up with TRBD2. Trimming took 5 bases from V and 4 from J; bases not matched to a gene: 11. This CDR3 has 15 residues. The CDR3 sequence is CASSPHTSGGYEQYF. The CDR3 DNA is TGTGCCAGCAGTCCCCACACGTCGGGGGGATACGAGCAGTACTTC.

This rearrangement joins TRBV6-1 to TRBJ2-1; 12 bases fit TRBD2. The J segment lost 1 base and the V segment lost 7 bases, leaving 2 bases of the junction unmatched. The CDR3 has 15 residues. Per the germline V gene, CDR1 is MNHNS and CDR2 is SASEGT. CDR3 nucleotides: TGTGCCAGCAAACTAGCGGGAGGATCCTACAATGAGCAGTTCTTC. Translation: CASKLAGGSYNEQFF.

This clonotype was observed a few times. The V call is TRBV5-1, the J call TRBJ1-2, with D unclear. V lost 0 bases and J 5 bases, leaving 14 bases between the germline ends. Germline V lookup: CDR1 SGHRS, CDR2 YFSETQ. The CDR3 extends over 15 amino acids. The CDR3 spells CASSLAQAGWYGYTF. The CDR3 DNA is TGCGCCAGCAGCTTGGCACAAGCAGGATGGTATGGCTACACCTTC.

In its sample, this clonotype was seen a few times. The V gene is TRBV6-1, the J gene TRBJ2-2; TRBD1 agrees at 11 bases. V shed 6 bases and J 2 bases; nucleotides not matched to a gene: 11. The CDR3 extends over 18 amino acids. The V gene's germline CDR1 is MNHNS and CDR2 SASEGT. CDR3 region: CASRTFGTGGINTGELFF. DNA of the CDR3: TGTGCCAGCAGGACCTTTGGGACAGGGGGTATAAACACCGGGGAGCTGTTTTTT.

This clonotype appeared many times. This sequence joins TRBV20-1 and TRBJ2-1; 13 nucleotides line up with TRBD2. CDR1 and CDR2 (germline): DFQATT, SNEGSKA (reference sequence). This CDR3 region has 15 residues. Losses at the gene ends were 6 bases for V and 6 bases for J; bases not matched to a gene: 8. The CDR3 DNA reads TGCAGTGCCCGTACTAGCGGGGGGGCCTTCAATGAGCAGTTCTTC. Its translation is CSARTSGGAFNEQFF.

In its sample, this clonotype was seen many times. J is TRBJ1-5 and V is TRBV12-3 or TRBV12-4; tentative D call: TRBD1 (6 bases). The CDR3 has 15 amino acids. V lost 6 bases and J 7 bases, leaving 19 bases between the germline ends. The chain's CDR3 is CASSTAGWGQQPQHF. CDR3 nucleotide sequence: TGTGCCAGCAGCACGGCTGGGTGGGGACAACAGCCCCAGCATTTT.

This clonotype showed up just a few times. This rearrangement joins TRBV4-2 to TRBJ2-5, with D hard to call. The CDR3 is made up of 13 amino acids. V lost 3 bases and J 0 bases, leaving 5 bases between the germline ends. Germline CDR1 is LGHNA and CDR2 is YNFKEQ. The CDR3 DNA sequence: TGTGCCAGCAGCCACCAGTACCAAGAGACCCAGTACTTC. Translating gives CASSHQYQETQYF.

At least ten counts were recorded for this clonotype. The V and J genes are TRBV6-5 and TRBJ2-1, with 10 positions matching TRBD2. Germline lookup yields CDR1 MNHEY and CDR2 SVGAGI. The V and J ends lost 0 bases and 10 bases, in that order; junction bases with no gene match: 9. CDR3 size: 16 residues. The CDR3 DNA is TGTGCCAGCAGTTACTCGTTTGCTAGCGGGGGTGGCGAGCAGTTCTTC. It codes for CASSYSFASGGGEQFF.

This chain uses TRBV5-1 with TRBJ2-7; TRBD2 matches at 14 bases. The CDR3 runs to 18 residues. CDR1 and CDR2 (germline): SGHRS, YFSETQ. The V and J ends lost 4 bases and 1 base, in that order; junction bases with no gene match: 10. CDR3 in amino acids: CASSPGGLAGGRSYEQYF. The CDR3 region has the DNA TGCGCCAGCAGCCCAGGAGGACTAGCGGGAGGCCGGTCCTACGAGCAGTACTTC.

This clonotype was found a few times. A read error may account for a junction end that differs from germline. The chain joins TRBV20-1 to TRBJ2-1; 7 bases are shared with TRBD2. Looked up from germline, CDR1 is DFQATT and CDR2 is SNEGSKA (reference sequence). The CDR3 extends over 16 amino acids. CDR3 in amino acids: CCARRGTGGAYNEQFF. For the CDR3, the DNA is TGCTGTGCTAGGAGAGGAACGGGGGGTGCCTACAATGAGCAGTTCTTC.

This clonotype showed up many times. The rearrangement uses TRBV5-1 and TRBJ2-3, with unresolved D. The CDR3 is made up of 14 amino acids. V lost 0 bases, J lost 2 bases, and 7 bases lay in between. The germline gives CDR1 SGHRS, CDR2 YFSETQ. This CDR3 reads CASSLVTNTDTQYF. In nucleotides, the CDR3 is TGCGCCAGCAGCTTGGTGACCAACACAGATACGCAGTATTTT.

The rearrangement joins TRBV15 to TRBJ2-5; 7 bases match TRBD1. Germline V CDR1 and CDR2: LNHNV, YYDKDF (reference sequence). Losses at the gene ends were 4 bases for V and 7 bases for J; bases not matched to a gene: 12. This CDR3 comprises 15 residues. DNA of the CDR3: TGTGCCACCAGCACCGGGACAGTGATTTCGGGGACCCAGTACTTC. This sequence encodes CATSTGTVISGTQYF.

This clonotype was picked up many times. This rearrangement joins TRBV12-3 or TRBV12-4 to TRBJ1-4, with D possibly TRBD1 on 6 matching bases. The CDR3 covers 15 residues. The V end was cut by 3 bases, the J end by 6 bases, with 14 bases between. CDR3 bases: TGTGCCAGCAGTTTGGGGGGCCTCGTTGATGAAAAACTGTTTTTT. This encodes CASSLGGLVDEKLFF.

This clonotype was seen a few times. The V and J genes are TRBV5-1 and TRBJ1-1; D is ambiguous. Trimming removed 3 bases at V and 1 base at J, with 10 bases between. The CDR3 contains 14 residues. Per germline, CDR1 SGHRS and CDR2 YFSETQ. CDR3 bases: TGCGCCAGCAGCTCTAGAGAAGGGAACACTGAAGCTTTCTTT. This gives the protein CASSSREGNTEAFF.

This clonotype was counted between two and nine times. CDR3 residues: CASSLFGTSPWELFF. The CDR3 DNA follows: TGTGCCAGCAGCTTATTCGGGACATCGCCTTGGGAGCTGTTTTTT. The chain links TRBV7-8 to TRBJ2-2; D might be TRBD1 (6 bases). CDR3 length equals 15 residues. The V gene lost 2 bases and the J gene lost 9 bases, with 16 bases spanning the gap. Germline loops: CDR1 SGHVS, CDR2 FQNEAQ.

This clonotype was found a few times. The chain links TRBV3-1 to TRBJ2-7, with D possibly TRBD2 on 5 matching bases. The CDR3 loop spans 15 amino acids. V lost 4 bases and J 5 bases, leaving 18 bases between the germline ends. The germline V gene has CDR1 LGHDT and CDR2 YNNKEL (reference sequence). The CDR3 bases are TGTGCCAGCAGCCCGAAAGACTACTGGGCCGACGAGCAGTACTTC. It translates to CASSPKDYWADEQYF.

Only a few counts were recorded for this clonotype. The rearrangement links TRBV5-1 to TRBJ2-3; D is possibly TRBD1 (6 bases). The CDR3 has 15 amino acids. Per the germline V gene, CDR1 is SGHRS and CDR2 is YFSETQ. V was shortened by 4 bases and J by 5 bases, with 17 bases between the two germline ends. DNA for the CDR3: TGCGCCAGCAGCCCAATTGGGGGCTTGATAGATACGCAGTATTTT. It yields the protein CASSPIGGLIDTQYF.

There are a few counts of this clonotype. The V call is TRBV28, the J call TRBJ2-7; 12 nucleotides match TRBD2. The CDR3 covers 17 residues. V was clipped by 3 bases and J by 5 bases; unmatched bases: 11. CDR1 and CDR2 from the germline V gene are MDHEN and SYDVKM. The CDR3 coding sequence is TGTGCCAGCAGTTTGGGAAAACTAGCGGGAGGTTATGACGAGCAGTACTTC. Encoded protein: CASSLGKLAGGYDEQYF.